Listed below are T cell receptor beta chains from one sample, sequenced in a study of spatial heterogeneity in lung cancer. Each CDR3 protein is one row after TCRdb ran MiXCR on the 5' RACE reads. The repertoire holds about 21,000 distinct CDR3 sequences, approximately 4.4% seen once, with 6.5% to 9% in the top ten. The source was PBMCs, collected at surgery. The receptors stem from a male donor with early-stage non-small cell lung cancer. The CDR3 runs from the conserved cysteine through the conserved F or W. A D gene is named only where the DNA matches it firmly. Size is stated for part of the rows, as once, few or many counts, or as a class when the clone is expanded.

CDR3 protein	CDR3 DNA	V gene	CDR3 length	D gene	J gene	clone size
CASSQPSSGSFQETQYF	TGCGCCAGCAGCCAACCATCTAGCGGGAGTTTTCAAGAGACCCAGTACTTC	TRBV4-1	17	TRBD2	TRBJ2-5	many
CSAEGQGRSNQPQHF	TGCAGTGCCGAAGGGCAGGGGCGAAGCAATCAGCCCCAGCATTTT	TRBV20-1	15	-	TRBJ1-5	many
CAWSVTGVGEQYF	TGTGCCTGGAGTGTTACAGGGGTCGGAGAGCAGTACTTC	TRBV30	13	TRBD1	TRBJ2-7	-
CASSASSYNEQFF	TGTGCCAGCAGCGCTAGCTCCTACAATGAGCAGTTCTTC	TRBV11-2	13	-	TRBJ2-1	many
CASSYPQGRSGFYGYTF	TGTGCCAGCAGTTACCCGCAGGGTCGATCGGGATTCTATGGCTACACCTTC	TRBV6-2/TRBV6-3	17	-	TRBJ1-2	many
CASSLARGAKGSPLHF	TGTGCCAGCAGCTTGGCAAGGGGGGCGAAAGGTTCACCCCTCCACTTT	TRBV5-5	16	-	TRBJ1-6	many
CASSPGNAYEQYF	TGTGCCAGCAGCCCCGGGAATGCCTACGAGCAGTACTTC	TRBV7-3	13	-	TRBJ2-7	many
CASSRSGLAGSSSYNEQFF	TGTGCCAGCAGCCGTTCGGGACTAGCGGGATCGAGCTCCTACAATGAGCAGTTCTTC	TRBV11-3	19	TRBD2	TRBJ2-1	-
CASSPNIGWGYTF	TGCGCCAGCAGCCCCAACATCGGTTGGGGCTACACCTTC	TRBV4-3	13	-	TRBJ1-2	many
CASSSPDRESTDTQYF	TGTGCCAGCAGCTCGCCGGACAGGGAGAGCACAGATACGCAGTATTTT	TRBV7-6	16	TRBD1	TRBJ2-3	many
CSARQTGSWSYGYTF	TGCAGTGCTAGACAGACAGGGTCGTGGAGCTATGGCTACACCTTC	TRBV20-1	15	TRBD1	TRBJ1-2	few
CSARPTGGALGQPQHF	TGCAGTGCTAGACCCACGGGGGGGGCTCTAGGCCAGCCCCAGCATTTT	TRBV20-1	16	-	TRBJ1-5	many
CASLPGTSGSYEQYF	TGTGCCAGCTTGCCCGGGACTAGCGGGAGCTACGAGCAGTACTTC	TRBV6-2/TRBV6-3	15	TRBD2	TRBJ2-7	many
CASSPGSTGARTDTQYF	TGTGCCAGCAGCCCAGGAAGTACGGGGGCGCGCACAGATACGCAGTATTTT	TRBV7-9	17	-	TRBJ2-3	medium-sized
CASSAPGLAQYEQYF	TGTGCCAGCAGTGCACCGGGACTAGCTCAGTACGAGCAGTACTTC	TRBV6-5	15	TRBD2	TRBJ2-7	-
CASSLTSTVTDTQYF	TGTGCCAGCAGCTTAACTTCAACAGTCACAGATACGCAGTATTTT	TRBV7-3	15	-	TRBJ2-3	many
CASSADTGGSNQPQHF	TGTGCCAGCAGCGCAGACACGGGGGGGAGCAATCAGCCCCAGCATTTT	TRBV7-6	16	-	TRBJ1-5	-
CASSPGTGGSQPQHF	TGTGCTAGCAGTCCCGGGACAGGGGGCTCTCAGCCCCAGCATTTT	TRBV6-5	15	TRBD1	TRBJ1-5	-
CASSYGGEREQYF	TGTGCCAGCAGTTATGGTGGGGAGAGGGAGCAGTACTTC	TRBV6-6	13	-	TRBJ2-7	few
CASRRQGHTEAFF	TGTGCCAGCAGGCGACAGGGGCACACTGAAGCTTTCTTT	TRBV12-3/TRBV12-4	13	TRBD1	TRBJ1-1	few
CASRTLGAGNTEAFF	TGTGCCAGCAGGACCCTCGGTGCCGGGAACACTGAAGCTTTCTTT	TRBV27	15	-	TRBJ1-1	many
CASSGQGLNGPQHF	TGTGCCAGCAGCGGACAGGGGCTGAATGGGCCCCAGCATTTT	TRBV2	14	TRBD1	TRBJ1-5	many
CASTTTGPYNEQFF	TGTGCCAGCACCACGACAGGTCCCTACAATGAGCAGTTCTTC	TRBV7-9	14	-	TRBJ2-1	many
CATEAQGTSGEQYF	TGTGCGACTGAGGCCCAGGGAACTTCGGGCGAGCAGTACTTC	TRBV10-3	14	-	TRBJ2-7	many
CASDASDGNSPLHF	TGTGCCAGTGACGCTTCGGACGGGAATTCACCCCTCCACTTT	TRBV19	14	-	TRBJ1-6	many
CSVDRAGEQYF	TGCAGCGTTGACCGGGCCGGGGAGCAGTACTTC	TRBV29-1	11	-	TRBJ2-7	many
CASRFSRSRANEQFF	TGTGCCAGCAGATTTTCGAGAAGCCGGGCTAATGAGCAGTTCTTC	TRBV12-3/TRBV12-4	15	-	TRBJ2-1	many
CASSPGGRGPYNSPLHF	TGTGCCAGCAGTCCTGGGGGGAGGGGGCCTTATAATTCACCCCTCCACTTT	TRBV2	17	TRBD1	TRBJ1-6	-
CASAHQAKNIQYF	TGTGCCAGCGCGCACCAAGCCAAAAACATTCAGTACTTC	TRBV6-2/TRBV6-3	13	-	TRBJ2-4	-
CASSSEPGGEKLFF	TGTGCCAGCAGCTCCGAGCCGGGAGGGGAAAAACTGTTTTTT	TRBV7-2	14	-	TRBJ1-4	-
CASSFSGGQETQYF	TGTGCCAGCAGCTTTTCAGGGGGACAAGAGACCCAGTACTTC	TRBV9	14	TRBD1	TRBJ2-5	medium-sized
CASSSEDGNEKLFF	TGTGCCAGCAGCTCCGAGGACGGGAATGAAAAACTGTTTTTT	TRBV7-9	14	-	TRBJ1-4	few
CATSEAGTGVGEQYF	TGTGCCACCAGTGAAGCCGGGACAGGGGTGGGCGAGCAGTACTTC	TRBV24-1	15	TRBD1	TRBJ2-7	many
CASSAGRYLTEAFF	TGTGCCAGCAGCGCGGGCAGATACCTGACTGAAGCTTTCTTT	TRBV7-6	14	-	TRBJ1-1	medium-sized
CASSSDQGFGQPQHF	TGTGCCAGCAGCTCAGATCAGGGGTTTGGTCAGCCCCAGCATTTT	TRBV3-1	15	-	TRBJ1-5	many
CASSYGQSSEQYF	TGTGCCAGCAGTTACGGGCAATCTTCCGAGCAGTACTTC	TRBV6-6	13	-	TRBJ2-7	-
CASSSWTSGSNEQFF	TGTGCCAGCAGTTCTTGGACTAGCGGCTCCAATGAGCAGTTCTTC	TRBV12-3/TRBV12-4	15	TRBD2	TRBJ2-1	many
CASSPNRGTLETQYF	TGTGCCAGCTCACCAAACAGGGGGACATTGGAGACCCAGTACTTC	TRBV18	15	TRBD1	TRBJ2-5	many
CASSFRGTEGELFF	TGTGCCAGCTCATTTCGGGGGACCGAGGGGGAGCTGTTTTTT	TRBV12-3/TRBV12-4	14	-	TRBJ2-2	many
CSVDPGSRNEQYF	TGCAGCGTTGATCCGGGTTCCCGGAACGAGCAGTACTTC	TRBV29-1	13	-	TRBJ2-7	medium-sized
CASSELGGYTF	TGTGCCAGCAGTGAATTGGGTGGCTACACCTTC	TRBV25-1	11	-	TRBJ1-2	-
CASAGSLWQKEAFF	TGTGCCAGCGCCGGATCTTTGTGGCAGAAGGAAGCTTTCTTT	TRBV6-1	14	-	TRBJ1-1	many
CSARKRGGSETQYF	TGCAGTGCTCGAAAGCGGGGGGGATCAGAGACCCAGTACTTC	TRBV20-1	14	TRBD2	TRBJ2-5	few
CASSPLLGDTNEQYF	TGTGCCAGCTCACCATTGCTCGGGGATACCAACGAGCAGTACTTC	TRBV18	15	-	TRBJ2-7	many
CASSSLLQGYISVSPLHF	TGTGCCAGCAGCAGCCTCCTTCAGGGTTACATATCTGTTTCACCCCTCCACTTT	TRBV21-1	18	-	TRBJ1-6	many
CAWSVQGSRANQPQHF	TGTGCCTGGAGTGTACAGGGGAGCAGGGCTAATCAGCCCCAGCATTTT	TRBV30	16	TRBD1	TRBJ1-5	many
CASSQGGDYGYTF	TGCGCCAGCAGTCAAGGCGGAGACTATGGCTACACCTTC	TRBV5-1	13	-	TRBJ1-2	many
CASSYSIGALITDTQYF	TGTGCCAGCAGTTACTCGATAGGGGCCCTAATCACAGATACGCAGTATTTT	TRBV6-5	17	-	TRBJ2-3	many
CASSLGHYSNQPQHF	TGTGCCAGCAGCTTGGGACACTATAGCAATCAGCCCCAGCATTTT	TRBV11-3	15	-	TRBJ1-5	many
CASTEGWGSGEQFF	TGTGCCAGCACCGAAGGTTGGGGGTCTGGTGAGCAGTTCTTC	TRBV4-2	14	-	TRBJ2-1	many